The next 32 T cell receptor beta chains were all read from a single sample in a study of cytomegalovirus exposure and HLA in healthy donors (TCRdb year 2017). The library was prepared using the immunoSEQ multiplex PCR assay. For the multiplex PCR, a mixture combining 60 forward primers for TCR Vbeta segments and 13 reverse primers for TCR Jbeta segments was used. TCRdb took over this immuneACCESS table, retaining in-frame rearrangements with V and J assigned. Such tables are incomplete; in checked studies, under half of the missing clones stem from an unresolved V gene, and the remainder is unexplained. In all, the sample holds roughly 140,000 clones, and more than 80% of those were seen once. The ten most abundant clones make up 4% to 4.5% of the sample. The sample taken for sequencing was PBMCs. These receptors all stem from a woman aged 40-49 years in good health and CMV-seropositive.

The chain joins TRBV5-1 to TRBJ1-1; D is perhaps TRBD1 (5 bases). Germline loops: CDR1 SGHRS, CDR2 YFSETQ. V lost 7 bases and J lost 2, with 18 bases in between. The CDR3 sequence is 15 residues long. The DNA of the CDR3 is TGCGCCAGCGGGGCCTATCTTACAGCTAACACTGAAGCTTTCTTT. It encodes CASGAYLTANTEAFF.

This clone was found a few times. The chain has TRBV28 and TRBJ1-4; D possibly corresponds to TRBD1 (6 bases). Germline V lookup: CDR1 MDHEN, CDR2 SYDVKM. V was pared by 6 bases and J by 7 bases, with 18 bases between. This CDR3 is 15 amino acids long. CDR3 region: CASSQPAGAGEKLFF. In nucleotides, the CDR3 is TGTGCCAGCAGCCAGCCAGCGGGGGCGGGTGAAAAACTGTTTTTT.

The rearrangement links TRBV10-2 to TRBJ2-1; a possible D gene is TRBD2 (6 bases). CDR3 size: 14 residues. In germline, CDR1 is WSHSY, CDR2 SAAADI. Trimming shortened V by 3 bases and J by 4 bases, and 10 bases separated the two germline ends. CDR3 nucleotide sequence: TGCGCCAGCAGTGATGGGGACTCTTACAATGAGCAGTTCTTC. Translation gives CASSDGDSYNEQFF.

The DNA of the CDR3 is TGTGCCAGTAGTAATTCGCGGGGGGCCTTCACAGATACGCAGTATTTT. Protein sequence: CASSNSRGAFTDTQYF. This rearrangement joins TRBV19 to TRBJ2-3, with 8 bases identical to TRBD2. In germline, CDR1 is LNHDA, CDR2 SQIVND (reference sequence). Unmatched junction bases numbered 8, after V lost 4 bases and J lost 2 bases. The CDR3 is 16 amino acids.

This chain connects TRBV27 to TRBJ2-2; perhaps TRBD1 as D (5 bases). V was trimmed by 9 bases and J by 1 base, leaving 12 bases between them. CDR1 and CDR2 from the germline V gene are MNHEY and SMNVEV (reference sequence). The CDR3 runs to 14 residues. The CDR3 loop is CASRQIMNTGELFF. The CDR3 DNA is TGTGCCAGTCGACAGATTATGAACACCGGGGAGCTGTTTTTT.

The chain combines TRBV27 with TRBJ2-3, with 13 bases that match TRBD2. Looked up from germline, CDR1 is MNHEY and CDR2 is SMNVEV (reference sequence). Losses at the gene ends were 3 bases for V and 2 bases for J; bases not matched to a gene: 8. The CDR3 is 18 residues long. Here the CDR3 reads CASSFARTSGGSTDTQYF. The CDR3 DNA is TGTGCCAGCAGTTTCGCTCGGACTAGCGGGGGTTCCACAGATACGCAGTATTTT.

This rearrangement joins TRBV29-1 to TRBJ2-3; no clear D gene. This CDR3 spans 13 amino acids. Germline values: CDR1 SQVTM, CDR2 ANQGSEA. The germline V and J ends were trimmed by 6 bases and 1 base, with 11 bases remaining between them. The DNA for the CDR3 is TGCAGCGTAGAGATGACTGGCACAGATACGCAGTATTTT. It codes for CSVEMTGTDTQYF.

The rearrangement joins TRBV27 to TRBJ2-7; TRBD1 matches at 7 bases. CDR1 is MNHEY, CDR2 SMNVEV, per germline (reference sequence). The CDR3 covers 17 residues. Trimming took 8 bases from V and 4 from J; bases not matched to a gene: 20. CDR3 nucleotides: TGTGCCAGCTCGAGAAGCACAGGGGATTTTTTGGGTTACGAGCAGTACTTC. Amino acids: CASSRSTGDFLGYEQYF.

The chain joins TRBV5-1 to TRBJ2-7; TRBD2 aligns across 13 bases. Germline CDR1 reads SGHRS; CDR2 reads YFSETQ. The CDR3 is made up of 15 amino acids. The V segment lost 4 bases and the J segment 4 bases; nucleotides outside the gene matches: 5. Here the CDR3 DNA reads TGCGCCAGCAGCGCACTAGCGGGAGGGGGGTACGAGCAGTACTTC. Protein: CASSALAGGGYEQYF.

The V and J genes are TRBV6-6 and TRBJ1-1; 8 bases match TRBD1. CDR1 and CDR2 (germline): MNHNY, SVGAGI (reference sequence). The CDR3 is 14 residues long. The V segment lost 5 bases and the J segment 7 bases; nucleotides outside the gene matches: 9. This CDR3 reads CASSPRTGYGEAFF. DNA for the CDR3: TGTGCCAGCAGTCCCCGGACAGGGTACGGTGAAGCTTTCTTT.

This chain uses TRBV29-1 with TRBJ2-1; 10 bases align to TRBD1. J gave up 8 bases and V 6 bases, and 7 bases lay outside the gene matches. The CDR3 has 13 residues. In germline, CDR1 is SQVTM, CDR2 ANQGSEA. The CDR3 region has the DNA TGCAGCGTATTCCGGGACAGGGGAGATGAGCAGTTCTTC. Amino acids: CSVFRDRGDEQFF.

V gene TRBV4-1 combines with J gene TRBJ2-5; 9 positions match TRBD1. The germline CDR1 and CDR2 sequences are MGHRA and YSYEKL. Trimming removed 1 base from V and 4 bases from J; junction bases left unmatched: 4. The CDR3 is made up of 15 amino acids. CDR3 protein: CASSQGDRVLETQYF. CDR3 nucleotides: TGCGCCAGCAGCCAAGGGGACAGGGTATTAGAGACCCAGTACTTC.

The rearrangement joins TRBV19 to TRBJ2-1; D not certain. The germline CDR1 and CDR2 sequences are LNHDA and SQIVND (reference sequence). The CDR3 consists of 11 residues. The V end was cut by 7 bases, the J end by 4 bases, with 5 bases between. CDR3 loop: CASNGYNEQFF. The CDR3 coding sequence is TGTGCCAGTAACGGGTACAATGAGCAGTTCTTC.

This clone was detected only a few times. The CDR3 loop is CASSPPLAGGQDTQYF. CDR3 coding DNA: TGTGCCAGCAGCCCACCACTAGCGGGAGGGCAGGATACGCAGTATTTT. This rearrangement joins TRBV5-5 to TRBJ2-3; 13 bases align to TRBD2. CDR1 and CDR2 from the germline V gene are SGHKS and YYEKEE (reference sequence). Germline trimming cut 4 bases from V and 6 bases from J; bases unmatched to any gene: 8. The CDR3 is made up of 16 amino acids.

The chain combines TRBV27 with TRBJ2-2, with D uncertain. From germline, CDR1 is MNHEY and CDR2 SMNVEV (reference sequence). Deletions cut 5 bases from V and 0 bases from J, with 10 bases between. The CDR3 loop spans 15 amino acids. The CDR3 nucleotides read TGTGCCAGCAGTCTCCTGAGAACGAACACCGGGGAGCTGTTTTTT. It codes for CASSLLRTNTGELFF.

This clone was recorded a few times. The V and J genes are TRBV27 and TRBJ1-1; D may be TRBD1 (5 bases). Germline values: CDR1 MNHEY, CDR2 SMNVEV (reference sequence). The V end was cut by 8 bases, the J end by 0 bases, with 13 bases between. There are 14 residues in the CDR3. The CDR3, as DNA: TGTGCCAGCGCAAAGGAGGGGTTGAACACTGAAGCTTTCTTT. Translated, it gives CASAKEGLNTEAFF.

The chain links TRBV4-3 to TRBJ2-7; the D gene is possibly TRBD2 (5 bases). Germline V gene data show CDR1 as LGHNA and CDR2 as YSLEER. V lost 0 bases, J lost 7 bases, and 22 bases lay in between. This CDR3 is 17 amino acids long. The CDR3 is CASSQDSRGRAAQEQYF. CDR3 DNA: TGCGCCAGCAGCCAAGATAGTCGTGGGCGGGCAGCTCAGGAGCAGTACTTC.

This clone was counted between two and nine times. V usage is TRBV7-2 and J usage is TRBJ2-2, with 7 nucleotides matching TRBD1. With 5 bases clipped from V and 3 bases from J, the junction kept 6 bases outside the gene matches. Germline values: CDR1 SGHTA, CDR2 FQGNSA. The CDR3 contains 15 residues. The CDR3 DNA follows: TGTGCCAGCAGCCGCGACAGGGTGGACACCGGGGAGCTGTTTTTT. Its translation: CASSRDRVDTGELFF.

This clone has just a few counts. The V gene is TRBV6-6, the J gene TRBJ1-6, with TRBD1 as a possible D gene (6 bases). V lost 6 bases, J lost 6 bases, and 9 bases lay in between. The CDR3 extends over 13 amino acids. Germline V gene lookup returns CDR1 MNHNY and CDR2 SVGAGI (reference sequence). The CDR3 nucleotides read TGTGCCAGCAGCACAGGGATTAATTCACCCCTCCACTTT. This codes for CASSTGINSPLHF.

The chain recombines TRBV6-1 with TRBJ1-2; D is undetermined. Trimming removed 2 bases at V and 8 bases at J, with 9 bases between. CDR3 length: 12 residues. Germline-derived CDR1 and CDR2 are MNHNS and SASEGT. CDR3 DNA: TGTGCCAGCAGTGAAATTGGAGGGGGCTACACCTTC. It specifies CASSEIGGGYTF.

The rearrangement links TRBV7-9 to TRBJ1-4, with a weak D call TRBD1 (6 bases). The germline V gene has CDR1 SEHNR and CDR2 FQNEAQ (reference sequence). V lost 3 bases and J 8 bases, leaving 16 bases between the germline ends. The CDR3 totals 15 residues. CDR3 in amino acids: CASSFVRGGREKLFF. The CDR3 DNA follows: TGTGCCAGCAGCTTTGTGAGGGGGGGCCGCGAAAAACTGTTTTTT.

The chain has TRBV4-1 and TRBJ1-2; D is ambiguous. CDR3 size: 13 residues. Germline V gene sequence: CDR1 MGHRA, CDR2 YSYEKL. V was trimmed by 1 base and J by 7 bases, leaving 10 bases between them. The chain's CDR3 is CASSQGGSGGYTF. CDR3 sequence (DNA): TGCGCCAGCAGCCAAGGAGGGTCGGGTGGCTACACCTTC.

This clone was counted between two and nine times. This chain links TRBV27 with TRBJ1-3, with 8 positions matching TRBD1. Germline assignment: CDR1 MNHEY and CDR2 SMNVEV (reference sequence). V lost 0 bases, J lost 5 bases, and 3 bases stayed unmatched. The CDR3 is 15 residues long. CDR3: CASSLSWTGRNTIYF. The CDR3 bases are TGTGCCAGCAGTTTATCGTGGACAGGGCGAAACACCATATATTTT.

V usage is TRBV7-3 and J usage is TRBJ2-1; 7 nucleotides match TRBD2. V lost 5 bases and J lost 6; bases outside the gene matches: 7. This CDR3 is 14 amino acids long. CDR1 is SGHTA, CDR2 FQGTGA, per germline. Here the CDR3 reads CASSISLAGNEQFF. In nucleotides, the CDR3 is TGTGCCAGCAGCATATCTTTAGCGGGCAATGAGCAGTTCTTC.

In its sample, this clone was seen a few times. This chain links TRBV28 with TRBJ1-1; D is unclear. Germline CDR1 is MDHEN and CDR2 is SYDVKM. V lost 4 bases and J lost 7, with 10 bases in between. The CDR3 is 12 residues long. Here the CDR3 DNA reads TGTGCCAGCAGTTATCCGATTAGTGAAGCTTTCTTT. It yields the protein CASSYPISEAFF.

This rearrangement joins TRBV7-3 to TRBJ2-7, with 8 nucleotides matching TRBD1. Trimming took 5 bases from V and 5 from J; bases not matched to a gene: 8. The CDR3 runs 14 residues. From germline, CDR1 is SGHTA and CDR2 FQGTGA. The CDR3 loop is CASSPKGDRHEQYF. DNA for the CDR3: TGTGCCAGCAGCCCTAAGGGGGACAGGCACGAGCAGTACTTC.

The V gene is TRBV15, the J gene TRBJ2-7; 9 bases align to TRBD2. This CDR3 contains 18 residues. Germline V gives CDR1 LNHNV, CDR2 YYDKDF (reference sequence). The V and J ends lost 0 bases and 3 bases, in that order; junction bases with no gene match: 12. CDR3 sequence reads: CATSRDPRLAGGGYEQYF. CDR3 DNA sequence: TGTGCCACCAGCAGAGACCCCCGCCTGGCGGGGGGGGGCTACGAGCAGTACTTC.

The V and J genes are TRBV6-5 and TRBJ2-5; 10 bases are shared with TRBD1. The tail of the sequence fits TRBJ2-7 better, so the J call may be wrong. The CDR3 has 16 residues. The germline CDR1 and CDR2 sequences are MNHEY and SVGAGI. The CDR3 is CASSSTGGYVSYEQYF. The CDR3 DNA sequence: TGTGCCAGCAGTTCGACAGGGGGCTATGTCTCCTACGAGCAGTACTTC.

The chain employs TRBV25-1 and TRBJ2-7, with 9 bases aligning to TRBD2. Trimming removed 5 bases from V and 2 bases from J; junction bases left unmatched: 4. CDR1 and CDR2 from the germline V gene are MGHDK and SYGVNS. The CDR3 has 14 amino acids. CDR3 region: CASSTAGGTYEQYF. The CDR3 DNA follows: TGTGCCAGCAGTACAGCGGGAGGAACCTACGAGCAGTACTTC.

The chain links TRBV18 to TRBJ1-4; D unclear. CDR1 and CDR2 (germline): KGHSH, LQKENI. The CDR3 is 13 residues long. V was trimmed by 5 bases and J by 8 bases, leaving 12 bases between them. The CDR3 coding sequence is TGTGCCAGCTCAGGGCAGTCCTCCGAAAAACTGTTTTTT. This translates into CASSGQSSEKLFF.

V usage is TRBV6-1 and J usage is TRBJ1-3; D gene unclear. The CDR3 has 15 amino acids. Germline values: CDR1 MNHNS, CDR2 SASEGT. V was shortened by 2 bases and J by 4 bases, with 12 bases between the two germline ends. The CDR3 protein is CASSEIGVGGNTIYF. CDR3 coding DNA: TGTGCCAGCAGTGAAATCGGGGTAGGAGGAAACACCATATATTTT.

CDR3 amino acids: CASSFRDPGAYEQYF. CDR3 bases: TGTGCCAGCAGCTTCCGGGACCCAGGGGCCTACGAGCAGTACTTC. The chain carries TRBV27 and TRBJ2-7; maybe TRBD1 (6 bases). V lost 6 bases, J lost 2 bases, and 17 bases lay in between. The germline gives CDR1 MNHEY, CDR2 SMNVEV (reference sequence). CDR3 length equals 15 residues.